These T cell receptor beta chains were read from a single sample in a study of blood T cell repertoires in COVID-19. TCRdb's copy holds only in-frame clones and misses some; the assay was immunoSEQ multiplex PCR. Of 300,000 to 350,000 clones listed, around 90% are singletons. The sequenced sample was peripheral blood. These receptors all stem from a middle-aged woman with COVID-19, enrolled during active disease. Each CDR3 is given with its conserved first and last residue. D genes are given only for firm matches. Only some rows state a clone size, as once, few, many or a class for expanded clones.

clone_size	d_call	v_call	j_call	cdr3_aa	cdr3_nt
once	.	TRBV28	TRBJ1-2	CASSLGSPGGYTF	TGTGCCAGCAGTTTAGGATCCCCGGGAGGCTACACCTTC
.	.	TRBV7-2	TRBJ1-2	CASRLQGNDGYTF	TGTGCCAGCAGATTACAGGGTAACGATGGCTACACCTTC
.	TRBD2	TRBV9	TRBJ2-1	CASSFRGGLFDEQFF	TGTGCCAGTAGCTTTCGGGGGGGTCTTTTCGATGAGCAGTTCTTC
.	TRBD2	TRBV7-9	TRBJ2-3	CASSQFSGGLNTQYF	TGTGCCAGCAGCCAATTTAGCGGGGGGTTGAATACGCAGTATTTT
once	TRBD2	TRBV28	TRBJ2-3	CASRGAGGGTDTQYF	TGTGCCAGCAGAGGTGCGGGGGGGGGCACAGATACGCAGTATTTT
.	.	TRBV7-2	TRBJ1-2	CASSLTRDGYTF	TGTGCCAGCAGCTTAACACGGGATGGCTACACCTTC
.	.	TRBV7-3	TRBJ2-2	CASSPQAQGKGELFF	TGTGCCAGCAGTCCCCAAGCACAGGGTAAAGGGGAGCTGTTTTTT
.	TRBD1	TRBV20-1	TRBJ2-1	CSASHDRGQYNEQFF	TGCAGTGCTAGTCACGACAGGGGACAATACAATGAGCAGTTCTTC
.	.	TRBV27	TRBJ2-7	CASSRTAYEQYF	TGTGCCAGCTCTCGGACAGCCTACGAGCAGTACTTC
.	TRBD2	TRBV10-3	TRBJ2-4	CATGKTSDKNIQYF	TGTGCCACGGGGAAGACTAGCGACAAAAACATTCAGTACTTC
.	.	TRBV28	TRBJ2-3	CATSLGHSTDTQYF	TGTGCCACCAGCCTAGGACACAGCACAGATACGCAGTATTTT
.	.	TRBV5-6	TRBJ1-1	CASSQRQDEQRAFF	TGTGCCAGCAGCCAAAGACAAGACGAACAAAGGGCTTTCTTT
.	TRBD2	TRBV2	TRBJ2-7	CASSEVLAGYEQYF	TGTGCCAGCAGTGAAGTTCTAGCGGGCTACGAGCAGTACTTC
.	TRBD1	TRBV18	TRBJ2-5	CASSPTGGETQYF	TGTGCCAGCTCACCCACAGGGGGAGAGACCCAGTACTTC
.	.	TRBV9	TRBJ1-1	CASSVAVGQGEAFF	TGTGCCAGCAGCGTAGCGGTAGGGCAGGGTGAAGCTTTCTTT
.	.	TRBV10-3	TRBJ2-1	CAISPQLTGNEQFF	TGTGCCATCAGCCCCCAGTTGACAGGCAATGAGCAGTTCTTC
.	.	TRBV18	TRBJ1-6	CASSRLQSSYNSPLHF	TGTGCCAGCTCACGTCTACAGAGCTCCTATAATTCACCCCTCCACTTT
.	TRBD1	TRBV5-1	TRBJ2-5	CASSLGVGTEETQYF	TGCGCCAGCAGCTTGGGGGTAGGGACAGAAGAGACCCAGTACTTC
.	TRBD1	TRBV19	TRBJ1-5	CASSIQGAGQPQHF	TGTGCCAGTAGTATACAGGGGGCGGGTCAGCCCCAGCATTTT
.	TRBD1	TRBV30	TRBJ1-2	CAWPRQGMGYGYTF	TGTGCCTGGCCAAGACAGGGTATGGGCTATGGCTACACCTTC
.	.	TRBV7-2	TRBJ1-1	CASSPTVNTEAFF	TGTGCCAGCAGCCCTACAGTGAACACTGAAGCTTTCTTT
.	TRBD1	TRBV5-4	TRBJ2-7	CASSSPGQGGYEQYF	TGTGCCAGCAGCTCCCCAGGACAGGGTGGCTACGAGCAGTACTTC
.	TRBD2	TRBV7-2	TRBJ2-3	CASSFGGVLTDTQYF	TGTGCCAGCAGCTTTGGGGGGGTTCTCACAGATACGCAGTATTTT
.	.	TRBV2	TRBJ2-2	CASILSEHTGELFF	TGTGCCAGCATTCTATCGGAGCACACCGGGGAGCTGTTTTTT
.	.	TRBV11-1	TRBJ1-5	CASSLNSYQPQHF	TGTGCCAGCAGCTTGAACAGCTATCAGCCCCAGCATTTT
.	TRBD2	TRBV7-3	TRBJ2-1	CASSLSVAGVYEQFF	TGTGCCAGCAGCTTATCGGTAGCGGGAGTCTATGAGCAGTTCTTC
.	.	TRBV12-3/TRBV12-4	TRBJ2-5	CASTAGETQYF	TGTGCCAGCACCGCGGGCGAGACCCAGTACTTC
.	TRBD2	TRBV14	TRBJ2-3	CASSQATGWEGTQYF	TGTGCCAGCAGCCAAGCAACGGGTTGGGAGGGAACGCAGTATTTT
once	.	TRBV28	TRBJ1-2	CASSSDGYTF	TGTGCCAGCAGTTCAGATGGCTACACCTTC
.	TRBD2	TRBV24-1	TRBJ2-5	CATSDASGSGETQYF	TGTGCCACCAGTGACGCTAGCGGGAGTGGAGAGACCCAGTACTTC
.	.	TRBV28	TRBJ1-1	CASSWTVEAFF	TGTGCCAGCAGTTGGACAGTCGAAGCTTTCTTT
.	.	TRBV6-5	TRBJ2-7	CASSQLTGRLDEQYF	TGTGCCAGCAGCCAACTTACAGGTCGCCTGGACGAGCAGTACTTC
.	.	TRBV19	TRBJ2-5	CASSQGGQETQYF	TGTGCCAGTAGTCAAGGGGGCCAAGAGACCCAGTACTTC
.	.	TRBV4-3	TRBJ2-1	CASSQALGLYNEQFF	TGCGCCAGCAGCCAAGCACTAGGGTTGTACAATGAGCAGTTCTTC
.	TRBD1	TRBV7-3	TRBJ1-2	CASSPDRVDRGYTF	TGTGCCAGCAGCCCTGACAGGGTGGATCGAGGCTACACCTTC
.	.	TRBV11-2	TRBJ1-5	CASSPTGTSQPQHF	TGTGCCAGCAGCCCAACGGGTACGAGTCAGCCCCAGCATTTT
.	.	TRBV7-2	TRBJ2-5	CASSLVWRQETQYF	TGTGCCAGCAGCTTAGTCTGGCGGCAAGAGACCCAGTACTTC